This paragraph reports one TCR beta chain. What it binds is unknown. Use of 60 Vbeta and 13 Jbeta primers characterized the PCR. TCRdb's copy holds only in-frame clones and misses some; the assay was immunoSEQ multiplex PCR. This table lists some 70,000 clones. These data are taken from a study of cytomegalovirus exposure and HLA in healthy donors. Study-level results: In a later analysis, HLA-C alleles had the fewest associated TCRs, DRB1 alleles the most. Cytomegalovirus association was assigned to about 150 TCR beta chains.

V was pared by 5 bases and J by 4 bases, with 14 bases between. CDR1 and CDR2 (germline): MNHNS, SASEGT. The CDR3 consists of 14 residues. The receptor was derived from a boy under 18 in good health and CMV-seronegative. This chain uses TRBV6-1 with TRBJ2-5; tentative D call: TRBD1 (6 bases). Material: PBMCs. For the CDR3, the DNA is TGTGCCAGCAGTCCCCGACAGGTAATAGAGACCCAGTACTTC. Translated, it gives CASSPRQVIETQYF.